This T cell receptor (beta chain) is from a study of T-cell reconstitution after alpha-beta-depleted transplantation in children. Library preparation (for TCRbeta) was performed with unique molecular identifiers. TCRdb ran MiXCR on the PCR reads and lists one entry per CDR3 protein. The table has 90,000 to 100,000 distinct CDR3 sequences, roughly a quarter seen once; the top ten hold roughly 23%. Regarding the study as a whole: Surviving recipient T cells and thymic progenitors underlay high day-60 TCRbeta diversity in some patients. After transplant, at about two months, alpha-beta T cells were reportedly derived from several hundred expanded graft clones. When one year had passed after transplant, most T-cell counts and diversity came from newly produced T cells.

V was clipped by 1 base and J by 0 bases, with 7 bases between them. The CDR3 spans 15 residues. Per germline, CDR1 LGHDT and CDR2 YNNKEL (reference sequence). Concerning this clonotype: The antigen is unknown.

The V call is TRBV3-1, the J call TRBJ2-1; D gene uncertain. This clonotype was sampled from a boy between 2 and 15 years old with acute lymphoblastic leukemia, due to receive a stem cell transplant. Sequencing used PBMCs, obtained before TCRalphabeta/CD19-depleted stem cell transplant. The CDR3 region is CASSQVMVSYNEQFF. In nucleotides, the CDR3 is TGTGCCAGCAGCCAAGTGATGGTCTCCTACAATGAGCAGTTCTTC.